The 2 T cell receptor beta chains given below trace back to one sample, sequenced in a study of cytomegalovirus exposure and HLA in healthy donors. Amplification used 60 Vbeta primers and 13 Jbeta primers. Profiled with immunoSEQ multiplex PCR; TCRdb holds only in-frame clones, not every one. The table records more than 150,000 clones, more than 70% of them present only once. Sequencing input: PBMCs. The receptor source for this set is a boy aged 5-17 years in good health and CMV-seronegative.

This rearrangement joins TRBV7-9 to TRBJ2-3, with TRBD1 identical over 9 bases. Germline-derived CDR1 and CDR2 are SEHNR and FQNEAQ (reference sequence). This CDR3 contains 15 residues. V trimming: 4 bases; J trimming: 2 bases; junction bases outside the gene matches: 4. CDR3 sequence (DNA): TGTGCCAGCAGCTACAGGGGGCGCAACACAGATACGCAGTATTTT. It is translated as CASSYRGRNTDTQYF.

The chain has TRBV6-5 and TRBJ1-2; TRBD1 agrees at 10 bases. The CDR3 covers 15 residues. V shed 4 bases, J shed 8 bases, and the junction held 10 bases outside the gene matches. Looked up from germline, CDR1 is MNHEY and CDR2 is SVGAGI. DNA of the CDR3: TGTGCCAGCAGTTCCCCTCGACAGGGGGCACGGGGCTACACCTTC. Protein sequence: CASSSPRQGARGYTF.